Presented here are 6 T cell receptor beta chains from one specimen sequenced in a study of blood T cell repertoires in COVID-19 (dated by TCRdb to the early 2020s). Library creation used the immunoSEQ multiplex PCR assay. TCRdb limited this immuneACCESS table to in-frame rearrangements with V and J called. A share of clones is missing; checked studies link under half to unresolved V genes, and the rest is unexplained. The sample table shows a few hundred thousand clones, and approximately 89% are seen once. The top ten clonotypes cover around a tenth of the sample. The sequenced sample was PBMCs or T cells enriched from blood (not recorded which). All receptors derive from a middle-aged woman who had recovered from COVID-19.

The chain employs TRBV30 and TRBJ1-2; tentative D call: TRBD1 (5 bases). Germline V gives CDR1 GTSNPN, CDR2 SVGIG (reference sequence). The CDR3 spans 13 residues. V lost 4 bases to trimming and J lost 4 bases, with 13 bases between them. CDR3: CAWNGGVGYGYTF. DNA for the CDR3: TGTGCCTGGAATGGAGGGGTCGGCTATGGCTACACCTTC.

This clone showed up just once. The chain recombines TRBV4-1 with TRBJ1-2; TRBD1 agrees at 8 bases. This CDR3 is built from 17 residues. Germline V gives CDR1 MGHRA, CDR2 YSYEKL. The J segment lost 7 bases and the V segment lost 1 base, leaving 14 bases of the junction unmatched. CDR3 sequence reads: CASSQGTGWSSALGYTF. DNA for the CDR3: TGCGCCAGCAGCCAAGGGACAGGGTGGAGTAGTGCCCTTGGCTACACCTTC.

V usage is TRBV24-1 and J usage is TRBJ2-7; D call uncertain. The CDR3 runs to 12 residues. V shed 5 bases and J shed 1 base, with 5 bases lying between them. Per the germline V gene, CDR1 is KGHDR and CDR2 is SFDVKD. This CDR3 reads CATSGQSYEQYF. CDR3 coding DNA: TGTGCCACCAGTGGTCAATCCTACGAGCAGTACTTC.

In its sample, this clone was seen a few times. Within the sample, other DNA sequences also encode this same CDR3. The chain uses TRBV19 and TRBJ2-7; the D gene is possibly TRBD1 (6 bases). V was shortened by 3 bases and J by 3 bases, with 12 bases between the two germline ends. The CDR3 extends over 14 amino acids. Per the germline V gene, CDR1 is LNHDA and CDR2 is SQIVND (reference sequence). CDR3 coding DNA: TGTGCCAGTAGTATCGGCAGGGGTGACTACGAGCAGTACTTC. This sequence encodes CASSIGRGDYEQYF.

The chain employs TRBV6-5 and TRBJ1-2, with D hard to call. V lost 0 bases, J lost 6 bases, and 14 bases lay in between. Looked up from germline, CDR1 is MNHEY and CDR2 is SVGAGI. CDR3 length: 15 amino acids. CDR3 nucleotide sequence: TGTGCCAGCAGTTACTCGGCGGGGAGTGTCGATGGCTACACCTTC. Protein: CASSYSAGSVDGYTF.

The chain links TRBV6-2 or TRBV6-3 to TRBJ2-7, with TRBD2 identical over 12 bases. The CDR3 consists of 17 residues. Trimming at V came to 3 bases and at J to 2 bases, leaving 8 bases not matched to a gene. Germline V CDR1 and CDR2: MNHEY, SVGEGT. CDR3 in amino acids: CASSYFGTSGQTYEQYF. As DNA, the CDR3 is TGTGCCAGCAGTTATTTCGGGACTAGCGGGCAAACCTACGAGCAGTACTTC.